This T cell receptor (beta chain) was recovered during a study of breast tumors, draining lymph nodes, adjacent tissues. Each CDR3 protein is one row after TCRdb ran MiXCR on the multiplex PCR reads. There are roughly 20,000 distinct CDR3 sequences in the sample; around 40% occur only once, and around a quarter lies in the top ten. With regard to this clonotype: No DNA is shown, since the ends of the CDR3 on it are uncertain; the CDR3 is the one TCRdb lists.

The CDR3 is 23 residues long, counting both termini. The germline CDR1 and CDR2 sequences are SGHTA and FQGNSA. This receptor was identified in a female donor with breast cancer. Some clones in this sample may be carry-over from other donors' samples. The chain couples TRBV7-2 to TRBJ2-2; the D call of TRBD2 is as the table states it, not checked on the DNA. The sequenced sample was breast tumor tissue. The chain's CDR3 is CASSLGGSLYEQYFGPATGELFF.